Presented here are 10 T cell receptor beta chains from one specimen sequenced in a study of T cells after yellow fever vaccination. A single record per CDR3 protein comes from TCRdb applying MiXCR to the 5' RACE reads. Of 320,000 or so distinct CDR3 sequences listed, 7% to 10% are singletons. The specimen comprised PBMCs, sampled about 49 days after the first yellow fever vaccination. These receptors were taken from a man aged 18 to 29 who received the YFV17D yellow fever vaccine.

Many counts were recorded for this clonotype. J is TRBJ2-7 and V is TRBV18, with D unresolved. Trimming removed 0 bases at V and 0 bases at J, with 6 bases between. The V gene's germline CDR1 is KGHSH and CDR2 LQKENI. There are 14 residues in the CDR3. The CDR3 DNA follows: TGTGCCAGCTCACCACCTTACACCTCCTACGAGCAGTACTTC. Translating gives CASSPPYTSYEQYF.

CDR3 bases: TGCGCCAGCAGCGCCTCCGGGACAGGGCTCGAAAAACTGTTTTTT. Translated: CASSASGTGLEKLFF. The chain is built from TRBV5-1 and TRBJ1-4; 9 bases align to TRBD1. CDR1 and CDR2 (germline): SGHRS, YFSETQ. CDR3 length: 15 residues. V lost 4 bases and J lost 8; bases outside the gene matches: 9.

This clonotype was counted ten times or more. This sequence joins TRBV28 and TRBJ2-3; 10 nucleotides line up with TRBD1. The germline V gene has CDR1 MDHEN and CDR2 SYDVKM. CDR3 length equals 16 residues. The junction had 8 bases not matched to a gene; V was cut back by 5 bases and J by 3 bases. CDR3: CASSAPGDRGTDTQYF. DNA of the CDR3: TGTGCCAGCAGTGCTCCCGGGGACAGGGGAACAGATACGCAGTATTTT.

This clonotype was detected a few times. V and J are TRBV18 and TRBJ2-5, with 10 bases lining up with TRBD2. The CDR3 has 17 residues. From germline, CDR1 is KGHSH and CDR2 LQKENI. V trimming: 0 bases; J trimming: 2 bases; junction bases outside the gene matches: 6. CDR3 coding DNA: TGTGCCAGCTCACCACCCCTAGCGGGGGAAGGGCAAGAGACCCAGTACTTC. It encodes CASSPPLAGEGQETQYF. Full variable domain (rest looked up from reference TRBV18 and TRBJ2-5): NAGVMQNPRHLVRRRGQEARLRCSPMKGHSHVYWYRQLPEEGLKFMVYLQKENIIDESGMPKERFSAEFPKEGPSILRIQQVVRGDSAAYFCASSPPLAGEGQETQYFGPGTRLLVL.

The chain uses TRBV4-3 and TRBJ1-4; D remains unclear. Trimming stripped 4 bases from V and 6 bases from J, with 9 bases between. Germline CDR1 is LGHNA and CDR2 is YSLEER. CDR3 size: 13 residues. CDR3 in amino acids: CASSPANDEKLFF. The CDR3 nucleotides are TGCGCCAGCAGCCCCGCAAACGATGAAAAACTGTTTTTT.

At least ten counts were recorded for this clonotype. Germline is not matched at one junction end, which may reflect a read error. The chain combines TRBV18 with TRBJ2-5; possible D gene TRBD2, 5 bases. The CDR3 totals 13 residues. The germline V gene encodes CDR1 KGHSH and CDR2 LQKENI. The CDR3 here is CASSPRGQETQYF. CDR3 coding DNA: TGCGCCAGCAGCCCCCGGGGTCAAGAGACCCAGTACTTC. Complete variable domain (other parts from reference TRBV18 and TRBJ2-5): NAGVMQNPRHLVRRRGQEARLRCSPMKGHSHVYWYRQLPEEGLKFMVYLQKENIIDESGMPKERFSAEFPKEGPSILRIQQVVRGDSAAYFCASSPRGQETQYFGPGTRLLVL.

This clonotype was counted a few times. This chain connects TRBV24-1 to TRBJ1-1, with D possibly being TRBD1 (6 bases). V lost 2 bases to trimming and J lost 3 bases, with 12 bases between them. Germline V lookup: CDR1 KGHDR, CDR2 SFDVKD. This CDR3 comprises 15 residues. The CDR3 sequence is CATSDSGEVHTEAFF. CDR3 DNA sequence: TGTGCCACCAGTGATTCAGGGGAGGTTCACACTGAAGCTTTCTTT.

This clonotype has ten or more counts. The chain recombines TRBV5-1 with TRBJ1-1; maybe TRBD1 (5 bases). Germline assignment: CDR1 SGHRS and CDR2 YFSETQ. CDR3 length equals 13 residues. Trimming shortened V by 2 bases and J by 3 bases, and 8 bases separated the two germline ends. CDR3 amino acids: CASSLRGDTEAFF. The CDR3 region has the DNA TGCGCCAGCAGCTTAAGGGGCGACACTGAAGCTTTCTTT.

The rearrangement joins TRBV21-1 to TRBJ1-1. TRBV21-1 is labeled a pseudogene. This CDR3 is 15 amino acids long. The DNA for the CDR3 is TGTGCCAGCAGCCGAGAGAGGGGGGAGGCCCCTGAAGCTTTCTTT. Translated, it gives CASSRERGEAPEAFF.

This clonotype was counted a few times. The chain employs TRBV20-1 and TRBJ2-5, with D perhaps assigned TRBD1 or TRBD2 (5 bases each). The CDR3 covers 14 residues. V lost 2 bases, J lost 4 bases, and 14 bases lay in between. Germline-derived CDR1 and CDR2 are DFQATT and SNEGSKA (reference sequence). For the CDR3, the DNA is TGCAGTGCTAGAAGAGAGGGGCCGGGAGAGACCCAGTACTTC. Encoded protein: CSARREGPGETQYF.